A single sample gave rise to the 24 T cell receptor beta chains below, sequenced in a study of T cells in Graves' hyperthyroidism and ophthalmopathy. Authors of the study amplified TCR beta CDR3 regions from RNA transcripts. The HTBI primer set served for first-round RT-PCR of the TCR CDR3. TCRdb used MiXCR to reprocess the multiplex PCR reads, holding one entry per CDR3 protein. Of more than 300,000 distinct CDR3 sequences in the sample, approximately 15% are singletons; the top ten hold around 10%. Sequenced: blood. The receptor set was obtained from a woman aged 55-69 years with Graves' hyperthyroidism.

This clonotype was detected a few times. A read error may be the cause here, since a much bigger clone is one base away. The chain combines TRBV7-9 with TRBJ1-1; 8 bases are a match to TRBD1. The germline V gene has CDR1 SEHNR and CDR2 FQNEAQ (reference sequence). The CDR3 totals 14 residues. V lost 5 bases and J lost 7; bases outside the gene matches: 9. DNA of the CDR3: TGTGCCAGCAGCCGGGACAGGAGGTTTGGTGAAGCTTTCTTT. Its translation: CASSRDRRFGEAFF. Variable domain in full (rest from reference TRBV7-9 and TRBJ1-1): DTGVSQNPRHKITKRGQNVTFRCDPISEHNRLYWYRQTLGQGPEFLTYFQNEAQLEKSRLLSDRFSAERPKGSFSTLEIQRTEQGDSAMYLCASSRDRRFGEAFFGQGTRLTVV.

This clonotype showed up many times. This chain joins TRBV5-4 and TRBJ1-1; D possibly corresponds to TRBD1 (5 bases). There are 15 residues in the CDR3. Germline CDR1 reads SGHNT; CDR2 reads YYREEE (reference sequence). Trimming left V 4 bases short and J 1 base short, with 14 bases between. The CDR3 here is CASSLDPTANTEAFF. The CDR3 region has the DNA TGTGCCAGCAGCCTGGACCCGACAGCGAACACTGAAGCTTTCTTT.

There are many counts of this clonotype. The rearrangement links TRBV11-3 to TRBJ1-6; D possibly corresponds to TRBD1 (6 bases). Trimming pared 8 bases from V and 0 bases from J, leaving 11 bases between. This CDR3 is built from 15 residues. The V gene's germline CDR1 is SGHNT and CDR2 YENEEA. CDR3 residues: CASQGSSSYNSPLHF. The CDR3 DNA is TGTGCCAGCCAGGGGTCGAGCTCCTATAATTCACCCCTCCACTTT.

This clonotype was counted at least ten times. This chain uses TRBV2 with TRBJ2-1; TRBD2 matches 12 bases. V lost 6 bases to trimming and J lost 13 bases; unmatched junction nucleotides: 1. Germline-derived CDR1 and CDR2 are SNHLY and FYNNEI. The CDR3 has 11 residues. This CDR3 is CASRGLAGQFF. DNA for the CDR3: TGTGCCAGCAGGGGACTAGCGGGCCAGTTCTTC.

This chain links TRBV15 with TRBJ2-1; 7 bases are a match to TRBD1. CDR3 size: 15 residues. The germline V gene has CDR1 LNHNV and CDR2 YYDKDF (reference sequence). J lost 3 bases, V lost 0 bases, and 2 bases had no gene match. The CDR3 region is CATSRDRGIYNEQFF. CDR3 in DNA: TGTGCCACCAGCAGAGACAGGGGGATCTACAATGAGCAGTTCTTC.

The sample holds many counts of this clonotype. The genes are TRBV11-2 and TRBJ1-2, with TRBD1 matching 9 bases. Germline V gene sequence: CDR1 SGHAT, CDR2 FQNNGV. The CDR3 runs 14 residues. Trimming removed 3 bases from V and 5 bases from J; junction bases left unmatched: 4. The CDR3 DNA reads TGTGCCAGCAGCTTTGGGGACAGGGAGTATGGCTACACCTTC. This encodes CASSFGDREYGYTF.

This clonotype was seen repeatedly, ten times or more. Relative to the germline gene, one junction end is altered; a read error may explain this. The chain couples TRBV20-1 to TRBJ2-1, with 12 bases matching TRBD2. The CDR3 is 18 amino acids. Germline V gives CDR1 DFQATT, CDR2 SNEGSKA (reference sequence). The CDR3 region is CSARGLAGTLSSYNEQFF. The CDR3 nucleotides read TGCAGTGCCAGAGGACTAGCGGGAACGTTAAGCTCCTACAATGAGCAGTTCTTC.

This clonotype came up many times. The chain is built from TRBV19 and TRBJ2-2, with D tentatively TRBD2 (7 bases). This CDR3 comprises 15 residues. V lost 7 bases to trimming and J lost 2 bases, with 14 bases between them. Germline V gene sequence: CDR1 LNHDA, CDR2 SQIVND (reference sequence). The CDR3 region is CASNPRGGNTGELFF. In DNA, the CDR3 is TGTGCCAGTAACCCGAGGGGGGGCAACACCGGGGAGCTGTTTTTT. Full variable domain (remainder filled in from reference TRBV19 and TRBJ2-2): DGGITQSPKYLFRKEGQNVTLSCEQNLNHDAMYWYRQDPGQGLRLIYYSQIVNDFQKGDIAEGYSVSREKKESFPLTVTSAQKNPTAFYLCASNPRGGNTGELFFGEGSRLTVL.

This clonotype occurred many times. The rearrangement links TRBV7-6 to TRBJ2-1, with no clear D. V gave up 3 bases and J gave up 3 bases, with 18 bases separating them. In germline, CDR1 is SGHVS, CDR2 FNYEAQ. The CDR3 consists of 17 residues. CDR3 sequence reads: CASSLYGRRQHYNEQFF. In DNA form, the CDR3 reads TGTGCCAGCAGCTTGTACGGGCGGCGGCAACACTACAATGAGCAGTTCTTC.

There are many counts of this clonotype. The chain employs TRBV20-1 and TRBJ2-3; 7 positions agree with TRBD1. This CDR3 contains 14 residues. CDR1 DFQATT and CDR2 SNEGSKA come from the germline V gene (reference sequence). V was clipped by 5 bases and J by 1 base; unmatched bases: 6. CDR3 sequence: CSAFTGDGTDTQYF. As DNA, the CDR3 is TGCAGTGCTTTCACAGGGGACGGCACAGATACGCAGTATTTT.

This clonotype was detected only a few times. The chain couples TRBV28 to TRBJ2-2; D gene uncertain. The CDR3 contains 17 residues. V shed 3 bases and J shed 1 base, with 15 bases lying between them. In germline, CDR1 is MDHEN, CDR2 SYDVKM. The CDR3 loop is CASSFATYFQNTGELFF. The CDR3 bases are TGTGCCAGCAGTTTTGCAACCTACTTCCAGAACACCGGGGAGCTGTTTTTT.

The chain recombines TRBV15 with TRBJ2-2, with 8 bases that match TRBD1. CDR1 is LNHNV, CDR2 YYDKDF, per germline (reference sequence). The CDR3 is made up of 17 amino acids. Trimming at V came to 5 bases and at J to 2 bases, leaving 10 bases not matched to a gene. CDR3 DNA sequence: TGTGCCACCAGCCGGACGGACAGGGCTATTAACACCGGGGAGCTGTTTTTT. It encodes CATSRTDRAINTGELFF.

This clonotype has at least ten counts. This sequence joins TRBV10-3 and TRBJ2-7, with TRBD2 matching over 14 bases. There are 16 residues in the CDR3. From germline, CDR1 is ENHRY and CDR2 SYGVKD. V lost 6 bases and J lost 6; bases outside the gene matches: 10. The CDR3 region is CAISVGTSGRISEQYF. In DNA, the CDR3 is TGTGCCATCAGCGTCGGGACTAGCGGGAGAATATCCGAGCAGTACTTC.

This clonotype was observed at least ten times. The chain employs TRBV12-3 or TRBV12-4 and TRBJ1-4, with D perhaps TRBD1 (6 bases). This CDR3 comprises 12 residues. V was pared by 6 bases and J by 8 bases, with 10 bases between. CDR3 loop: CASRNRDEKLFF. The CDR3 DNA is TGTGCCAGCAGGAACAGGGACGAAAAACTGTTTTTT.

This clonotype was observed many times. V gene TRBV18 combines with J gene TRBJ1-2; 9 bases fit TRBD1. The CDR3 extends over 15 amino acids. V dropped 6 bases and J dropped 5; count of bases not matched to a gene: 10. Looked up from germline, CDR1 is KGHSH and CDR2 is LQKENI. The DNA of the CDR3 is TGTGCCAGCTCGCTTAGGGACAGGGAGTGGTATGGCTACACCTTC. Its translation: CASSLRDREWYGYTF.

This clonotype was seen more than once but under ten times. This chain joins TRBV7-9 and TRBJ1-2; tentative D call: TRBD1 (5 bases). This CDR3 has 15 amino acids. Trimming took off 2 bases at V and 4 bases at J, with 14 bases between the two ends. From germline, CDR1 is SEHNR and CDR2 FQNEAQ (reference sequence). The CDR3 sequence is CASSLRTPVSYGYTF. CDR3 sequence (DNA): TGTGCCAGCAGCTTAAGGACACCCGTCAGCTATGGCTACACCTTC.

This clonotype was found a few times. This sequence joins TRBV5-1 and TRBJ2-7; 8 bases are a match to TRBD2. V shed 7 bases, J shed 2 bases, and the junction held 8 bases outside the gene matches. CDR3 length: 14 residues. CDR1 and CDR2 from the germline V gene are SGHRS and YFSETQ. DNA for the CDR3: TGCGCCAGCTCTCGGGAGGGACACGCCTACGAGCAGTACTTC. It is translated as CASSREGHAYEQYF.

CDR3: CASSSIGGNYGYTF. CDR3 nucleotides: TGTGCCAGCAGCTCGATCGGGGGAAACTATGGCTACACCTTC. The chain recombines TRBV7-6 with TRBJ1-2, with D perhaps TRBD1 (5 bases). CDR3 length: 14 amino acids. V lost 4 bases and J 2 bases, leaving 11 bases between the germline ends. The germline CDR1 and CDR2 sequences are SGHVS and FNYEAQ.

This clonotype has ten or more counts. For the CDR3, the DNA is TGTGCTAGTGGTCCGCGACAACCCTCTGGGGCCAACGTCCTGACTTTC. This translates into CASGPRQPSGANVLTF. The chain has TRBV12-5 and TRBJ2-6; D is unresolved. The germline V gene encodes CDR1 LGHNT and CDR2 FRNRAP. The V end was cut by 5 bases, the J end by 0 bases, with 11 bases between. The CDR3 runs to 16 residues.

This clonotype showed up many times. This CDR3 reads CASGLGSGNQPQHF. The DNA for the CDR3 is TGTGCTAGTGGTTTGGGGTCAGGGAATCAGCCCCAGCATTTT. The gene calls are TRBV12-5 and TRBJ1-5; the D gene is possibly TRBD1 (5 bases). The germline CDR1 and CDR2 sequences are LGHNT and FRNRAP. This CDR3 has 14 residues. Trimming left V 1 base short and J 4 bases short, with 8 bases between. Using reference TRBV12-5 and TRBJ1-5 for the parts outside the CDR3, the full variable domain is DARVTQTPRHKVTEMGQEVTMRCQPILGHNTVFWYRQTMMQGLELLAYFRNRAPLDDSGMPKDRFSAEMPDATLATLKIQPSEPRDSAVYFCASGLGSGNQPQHFGDGTRLSIL.

Ten or more counts support this clonotype. The V and J genes are TRBV20-1 and TRBJ2-1; no reliable D call. This CDR3 has 11 amino acids. V was trimmed by 4 bases and J by 6 bases, leaving 7 bases between them. Germline-derived CDR1 and CDR2 are DFQATT and SNEGSKA (reference sequence). CDR3 amino acids: CSATSGNEQFF. Here the CDR3 DNA reads TGCAGTGCTACTTCAGGCAATGAGCAGTTCTTC.

This clonotype was found many times. This CDR3 is CSVVRRTGSNEQFF. The DNA for the CDR3 is TGCAGCGTTGTCCGAAGGACAGGGAGCAATGAGCAGTTCTTC. This sequence joins TRBV29-1 and TRBJ2-1, with 8 bases fitting TRBD1. After removal of 4 bases from V and 6 bases from J, the junction contained 8 bases not matched to a gene. Germline loops: CDR1 SQVTM, CDR2 ANQGSEA. This CDR3 is 14 amino acids long.

This clonotype has only a few counts. J is TRBJ2-7 and V is TRBV4-1, with 11 bases that match TRBD1. V trimming: 4 bases; J trimming: 7 bases; junction bases outside the gene matches: 9. Looked up from germline, CDR1 is MGHRA and CDR2 is YSYEKL. This CDR3 contains 15 residues. Here the CDR3 DNA reads TGCGCCAGCAGCCTGGCCGGGACAGGGGGTAGGGAGCAGTACTTC. This sequence encodes CASSLAGTGGREQYF.

This clonotype was seen many times. This chain links TRBV5-4 with TRBJ2-1; 11 positions agree with TRBD2. This CDR3 contains 16 residues. V lost 0 bases and J lost 4; bases outside the gene matches: 3. Per the germline V gene, CDR1 is SGHNT and CDR2 is YYREEE (reference sequence). The CDR3 DNA is TGTGCCAGCAGCTTGGTACGACTAGCGGGGTACAATGAGCAGTTCTTC. Translating it yields CASSLVRLAGYNEQFF.